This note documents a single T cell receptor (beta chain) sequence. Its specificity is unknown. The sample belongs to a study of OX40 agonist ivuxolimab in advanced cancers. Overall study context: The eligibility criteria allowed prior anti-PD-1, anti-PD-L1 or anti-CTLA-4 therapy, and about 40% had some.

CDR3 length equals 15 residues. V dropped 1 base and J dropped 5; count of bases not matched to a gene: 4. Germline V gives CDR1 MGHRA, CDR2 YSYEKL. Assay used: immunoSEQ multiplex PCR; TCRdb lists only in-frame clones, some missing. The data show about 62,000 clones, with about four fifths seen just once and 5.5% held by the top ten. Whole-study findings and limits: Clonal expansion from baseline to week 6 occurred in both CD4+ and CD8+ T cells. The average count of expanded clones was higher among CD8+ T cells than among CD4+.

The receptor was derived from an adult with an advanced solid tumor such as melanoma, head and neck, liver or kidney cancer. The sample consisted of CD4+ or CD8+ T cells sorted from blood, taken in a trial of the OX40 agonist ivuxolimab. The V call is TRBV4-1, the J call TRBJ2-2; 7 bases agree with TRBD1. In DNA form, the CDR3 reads TGCGCCAGCAGCCAAGTTCGACAGGGTACCGGGGAGCTGTTTTTT. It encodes CASSQVRQGTGELFF.